These T cell receptor beta chains were read from a single sample in a study of cytomegalovirus exposure and HLA in healthy donors. Sequencing was performed with immunoSEQ multiplex PCR; in TCRdb, only in-frame clones are kept and a portion is missing. The sample lists around 200,000 clones; around three quarters were seen once. Specimen: PBMCs. Receptors originate from a woman between 50 and 59 years old in good health and CMV-seronegative. Both conserved end residues are part of each CDR3. D genes are given only for firm matches. The size entry is marked missing in some rows and otherwise reads once, few, many or a size class.

size,J,D,V,CDR3
NA,TRBJ2-7,NA,TRBV11-2,CASSRVPSSSYEQYF
NA,TRBJ1-4,NA,TRBV2,CASSIQEKLFF
NA,TRBJ2-5,NA,TRBV5-6,CASRQTGSETQYF
NA,TRBJ1-2,NA,TRBV6-1,CASSTRGLSNYGYTF
NA,TRBJ1-3,NA,TRBV28,CASSSSGPGGSGNTIYF
many,TRBJ1-1,NA,TRBV4-3,CASSQEARGNTEAFF
many,TRBJ2-7,TRBD1,TRBV11-2,CASSLGTELRF
NA,TRBJ2-1,TRBD2,TRBV4-1,CASSPFVTSGNNEQFF
NA,TRBJ2-7,NA,TRBV5-6,CASSRTGFPYEQYF
NA,TRBJ1-1,NA,TRBV28,CASSPPGRVATEAFF
few,TRBJ1-1,NA,TRBV7-2,CASSIREGNTEAFF
NA,TRBJ2-2,TRBD1,TRBV15,CATSSPGTGFYFGNTGELFF
NA,TRBJ2-3,TRBD2,TRBV6-1,CASSARAGGGDTQYF
NA,TRBJ1-5,NA,TRBV5-6,CASSLRQAGEPQHF
NA,TRBJ1-1,TRBD1,TRBV7-2,CASSLGQGVATEAFF
NA,TRBJ2-3,TRBD2,TRBV5-6,CASSPPVTSGFTDTQYF
few,TRBJ1-2,NA,TRBV19,CATGVWGDYGYTF
NA,TRBJ1-1,TRBD1,TRBV5-5,CASSLSGGNEAFF
NA,TRBJ1-2,NA,TRBV28,CASSPGLYGYTF
NA,TRBJ2-2,NA,TRBV28,CASSLDARATGELFF
few,TRBJ2-1,TRBD1,TRBV23-1,CASSRTPGQTYNEQFF
NA,TRBJ2-1,TRBD1,TRBV11-2,CASRDRGPNEQFF
NA,TRBJ2-3,NA,TRBV7-2,CASSLSPSTDTQYF
NA,TRBJ1-1,NA,TRBV5-6,CASSLSVQGYYTEAFF
NA,TRBJ2-3,TRBD2,TRBV2,CASSVWILASGVLTDTQYF
NA,TRBJ1-6,TRBD1,TRBV10-2,CASSGGQGGRNSPLHF
NA,TRBJ2-5,TRBD1,TRBV29-1,CSVEDHRGSPLSQETQYF
NA,TRBJ1-5,NA,TRBV28,CASSPAGGQLNQPQHF
NA,TRBJ2-1,TRBD2,TRBV9,CASSVGTSAYNEQFF
NA,TRBJ1-4,TRBD1,TRBV11-3,CASSVGPGTELFF
NA,TRBJ1-1,NA,TRBV6-5,CASTRDWENTEAFF
NA,TRBJ2-3,NA,TRBV7-6,CASSLDWGPTDTQYF
NA,TRBJ1-5,NA,TRBV15,CATSRDSQPRSQPQHF
NA,TRBJ2-7,NA,TRBV9,CASSVADTLFYEQYF
NA,TRBJ1-1,TRBD1,TRBV6-1,CASQVQGVGTEAFF
NA,TRBJ2-1,TRBD2,TRBV6-5,CASSLSGRGGNEQFF
NA,TRBJ1-1,NA,TRBV6-5,CASKRDDMNTEAFF
NA,TRBJ2-1,TRBD2,TRBV5-1,CASSFSGSSYNEQFF
once,TRBJ1-1,TRBD1,TRBV10-3,CAISESSATPDRGNEAFF
NA,TRBJ1-1,NA,TRBV9,CASSVDAGEAFF
few,TRBJ1-4,NA,TRBV29-1,CSVVQTRGLTNEKLFF
NA,TRBJ2-1,NA,TRBV6-5,CASSFGGLRYNEQFF
NA,TRBJ2-3,NA,TRBV6-4,CASSPGLSTDTQYF
NA,TRBJ2-2,TRBD2,TRBV28,CASVSGRGTGELFF
NA,TRBJ1-5,TRBD1,TRBV7-2,CASSLEDRVAQPQHF
NA,TRBJ2-1,NA,TRBV25-1,CASSESFAEQFF
NA,TRBJ2-3,NA,TRBV2,CASRERMTDTQYF
NA,TRBJ1-2,NA,TRBV7-9,CASSQPTRGIYGYTF
NA,TRBJ1-4,TRBD1,TRBV7-2,CASSHDRANEKLFF
NA,TRBJ1-1,TRBD1,TRBV11-3,CASSFTGTGGRTEAFF
once,TRBJ1-4,TRBD1,TRBV11-2,CASSSPGTGGLRKKLFF
NA,TRBJ2-3,TRBD2,TRBV7-7,CASSTGLAGSDTQYF
NA,TRBJ2-1,TRBD2,TRBV6-6,CASSLGTRTYNEQFF
NA,NA,TRBD1,TRBV6-1,CASSVQGATYEQYF